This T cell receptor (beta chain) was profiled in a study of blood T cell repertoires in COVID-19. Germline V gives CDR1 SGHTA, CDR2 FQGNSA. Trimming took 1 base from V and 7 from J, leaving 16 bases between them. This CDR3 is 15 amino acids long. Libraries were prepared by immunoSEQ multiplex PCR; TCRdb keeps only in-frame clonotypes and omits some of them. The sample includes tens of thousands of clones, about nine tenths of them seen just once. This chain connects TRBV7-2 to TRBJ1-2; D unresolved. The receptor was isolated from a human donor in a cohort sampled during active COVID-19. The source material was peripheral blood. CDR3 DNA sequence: TGTGCCAGCAGCTTAGACTCGGCAGCTGGGAGTGGCTACACCTTC. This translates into CASSLDSAAGSGYTF.